The present TCR beta chain was sequenced within a study of vaccination and CD4 T cells after COVID-19. For the study at large: Post-COVID draws came a median roughly 97 days after diagnosis (range 35 to 161). Study results and caveats: Median counts of SARS-CoV-2-reactive clonotypes increased from roughly 21 to 40; this difference was not significant.

TCRdb reprocessed the PCR reads with MiXCR, giving one entry per CDR3 protein. The sample carries roughly 30,000 distinct CDR3 sequences, over 40% recorded once. This CDR3 spans 13 amino acids. The V and J ends lost 4 bases and 1 base respectively, with 10 bases between them. The germline gives CDR1 SQVTM, CDR2 ANQGSEA. This clonotype was counted between two and nine times. Its antigen is as yet unknown. The time point: late sampling 161 to 241 days after vaccination in three convalescent patients. The V and J genes are TRBV29-1 and TRBJ2-5; D is perhaps TRBD2 (6 bases). The sequences come from CD4+ T cells from blood, collected about 7 months after SARS-CoV-2 vaccination. The TCR originated in a human donor who had recovered from COVID-19. The CDR3 is CSVVEGSQETQYF. CDR3 sequence (DNA): TGCAGCGTTGTGGAGGGCAGCCAAGAGACCCAGTACTTC.